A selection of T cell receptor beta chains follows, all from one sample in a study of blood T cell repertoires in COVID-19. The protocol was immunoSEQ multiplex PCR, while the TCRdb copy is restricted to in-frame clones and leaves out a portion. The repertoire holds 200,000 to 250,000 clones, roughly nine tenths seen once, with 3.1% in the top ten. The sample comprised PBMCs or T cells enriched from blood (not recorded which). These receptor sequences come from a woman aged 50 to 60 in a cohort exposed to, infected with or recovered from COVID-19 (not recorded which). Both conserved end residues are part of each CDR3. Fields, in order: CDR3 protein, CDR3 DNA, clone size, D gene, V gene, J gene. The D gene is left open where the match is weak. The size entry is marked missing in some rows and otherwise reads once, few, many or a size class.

CASSWGDGYEQYF,TGTGCCAGCAGCTGGGGGGATGGGTACGAGCAGTACTTC,once,-,TRBV7-9,TRBJ2-7
CASSQETGENTEAFF,TGTGCCAGCAGCCAAGAAACAGGGGAGAACACTGAAGCTTTCTTT,-,TRBD1,TRBV4-2,TRBJ1-1
CASSLASGGTYEQYF,TGTGCCAGCAGCTTAGCTAGCGGGGGAACCTACGAGCAGTACTTC,-,TRBD2,TRBV11-3,TRBJ2-7
CASSGQGIAEAFF,TGTGCCTCCTCGGGACAGGGTATCGCTGAAGCTTTCTTT,-,TRBD1,TRBV30,TRBJ1-1
CASIPSGGAYEQYF,TGTGCCAGCATCCCGAGCGGGGGGGCCTACGAGCAGTACTTC,-,TRBD2,TRBV7-2,TRBJ2-7
CAWRSGVNTEAFF,TGTGCCTGGAGGTCGGGAGTTAACACTGAAGCTTTCTTT,-,-,TRBV30,TRBJ1-1
CASSLGGTEPPDTQYF,TGCGCCAGCAGCTTGGGGGGGACAGAGCCCCCAGATACGCAGTATTTT,-,TRBD1,TRBV5-1,TRBJ2-3
CASSLTPGQGARAPLHF,TGTGCCAGCAGCTTAACGCCGGGACAGGGTGCGAGGGCACCCCTCCACTTT,-,TRBD1,TRBV7-3,TRBJ1-6
CASSLYNRGREQYF,TGTGCCAGCAGTTTATACAACAGGGGGCGCGAGCAGTACTTC,-,TRBD1,TRBV27,TRBJ2-7
CASSPLSTPTSGANVLTF,TGTGCCAGCTCACCATTAAGTACACCGACTTCTGGGGCCAACGTCCTGACTTTC,-,-,TRBV18,TRBJ2-6
CASSLVGTSGGNHIQYF,TGTGCCAGCAGCTTAGTAGGGACTAGCGGGGGGAACCACATTCAGTACTTC,once,TRBD2,TRBV7-2,TRBJ2-4
CASSPGTGTGGTEAFF,TGCGCCAGCAGCCCTGGTACTGGGACAGGGGGCACTGAAGCTTTCTTT,-,TRBD1,TRBV5-1,TRBJ1-1
CASSLGQGMINEQFF,TGCGCCAGCAGCTTGGGACAGGGGATGATAAATGAGCAGTTCTTC,-,TRBD1,TRBV5-1,TRBJ2-1
CASSLQGTDTQYF,TGTGCCAGCAGCTTACAGGGCACAGATACGCAGTATTTT,-,-,TRBV2,TRBJ2-3
CASSQEAGGYSPLHF,TGTGCCAGCAGCCAAGAGGCAGGGGGTTATTCACCCCTCCACTTT,-,TRBD1,TRBV14,TRBJ1-6
CASSRSGYSTDTQYF,TGTGCCAGCAGCCGCAGCGGTTATAGCACAGATACGCAGTATTTT,once,-,TRBV7-9,TRBJ2-3
CASSFSRATEAFF,TGTGCCAGCAGTTTTTCCAGGGCAACTGAAGCTTTCTTT,-,-,TRBV12-3/TRBV12-4,TRBJ1-1
CANSNRGQPQHF,TGTGCCAACTCAAACAGGGGTCAGCCCCAGCATTTT,-,TRBD1,TRBV28,TRBJ1-5
CASSQDPGGAYGYTF,TGTGCCAGCAGCCAAGACCCCGGGGGGGCCTATGGCTACACCTTC,-,-,TRBV4-2,TRBJ1-2
CASSQTGTGGYTF,TGTGCCAGCAGCCAGACAGGGACTGGGGGCTACACCTTC,-,TRBD1,TRBV3-1/TRBV3-2,TRBJ1-2
CASSQGGDTEAFF,TGTGCCAGCAGCCAGGGGGGAGACACTGAAGCTTTCTTT,-,TRBD1,TRBV7-3,TRBJ1-1
CASSLVSEFTEAFF,TGTGCCAGCAGCCTAGTGTCTGAATTCACTGAAGCTTTCTTT,-,-,TRBV3-1/TRBV3-2,TRBJ1-1
CASSFHGQEPSYNSPLHF,TGTGCTAGCAGCTTCCACGGACAGGAGCCCTCCTATAATTCACCCCTCCACTTT,-,TRBD1,TRBV7-7,TRBJ1-6
CARGGTSWGREETQYF,TGTGCCAGGGGGGGAACTAGCTGGGGTCGGGAAGAGACCCAGTACTTC,-,-,TRBV2,TRBJ2-5
CASSVGNPSGNTIYF,TGTGCCAGCAGCGTTGGCAACCCCTCTGGAAACACCATATATTTT,-,-,TRBV9,TRBJ1-3
CASSFQGTVNSPLHF,TGTGCCAGCAGCTTTCAGGGGACGGTTAATTCACCCCTCCACTTT,-,-,TRBV5-6,TRBJ1-6
CASRMTGTDGNTIYF,TGTGCCAGCAGGATGACGGGGACTGATGGAAACACCATATATTTT,-,-,TRBV7-2,TRBJ1-3
CASSQVRGGPYGYTF,TGCGCCAGCAGCCAAGTCAGGGGAGGGCCCTATGGCTACACCTTC,few,-,TRBV4-3,TRBJ1-2
CARRQGNNEKLFF,TGCGCCAGGAGACAGGGGAACAATGAAAAACTGTTTTTT,-,TRBD1,TRBV10-1,TRBJ1-4
CASSKGQGGSPLHF,TGCGCCAGCAGCAAGGGACAGGGCGGGTCACCCCTCCACTTT,-,TRBD1,TRBV5-1,TRBJ1-6
CSASPRGRALGDNEQFF,TGCAGTGCTAGTCCCAGGGGGCGCGCCCTAGGGGACAATGAGCAGTTCTTC,-,TRBD1,TRBV20-1,TRBJ2-1
CASSLVAGVEKLFF,TGCGCCAGCAGCCTGGTAGCAGGGGTGGAAAAACTGTTTTTT,-,-,TRBV5-1,TRBJ1-4
CASSLGASGGTKETQYF,TGTGCCAGCAGCTTGGGGGCTAGCGGGGGGACGAAAGAGACCCAGTACTTC,-,TRBD2,TRBV5-4,TRBJ2-5
CASSQNGGGAVGELFF,TGTGCCAGCTCACAAAACGGAGGGGGCGCGGTCGGGGAGCTGTTTTTT,-,-,TRBV18,TRBJ2-2
CVTGVRQPQHF,TGCGTTACAGGGGTTAGACAGCCCCAGCATTTT,-,TRBD1,TRBV27,TRBJ1-5
CASSFGSYSNQPQHF,TGTGCCAGCAGCTTTGGCAGTTATAGCAATCAGCCCCAGCATTTT,-,-,TRBV7-2,TRBJ1-5
CASSLERTARDTQYF,TGTGCCAGCAGCTTAGAAAGGACAGCACGGGATACGCAGTATTTT,-,-,TRBV11-2,TRBJ2-3
CASSLMGYTEAFF,TGTGCCAGCAGCTTAATGGGCTACACTGAAGCTTTCTTT,many,-,TRBV7-3,TRBJ1-1
CASSNPPRGQRNTIYF,TGTGCCAGCAGCAACCCCCCGCGAGGACAAAGAAACACCATATATTTT,-,-,TRBV7-9,TRBJ1-3
CASSFPGTAGYEKLFF,TGTGCCAGCAGCTTCCCAGGGACAGCGGGTTATGAAAAACTGTTTTTT,-,TRBD1,TRBV7-2,TRBJ1-4
CASSTGTVNTGELFF,TGCGCCAGCTCTACCGGGACAGTTAACACCGGGGAGCTGTTTTTT,-,TRBD1,TRBV4-1,TRBJ2-2
CASSGLWTGEYDTQYF,TGTGCCAGCAGCGGGCTCTGGACAGGGGAATATGATACGCAGTATTTT,-,TRBD1,TRBV9,TRBJ2-3
CASSQDYGLEQYF,TGTGCCAGCAGCCAAGATTACGGTTTGGAGCAGTACTTC,-,-,TRBV4-2,TRBJ2-7
CASSRLPGQGGGANVLTF,TGCGCCAGCAGCCGTCTACCGGGACAGGGTGGTGGGGCCAACGTCCTGACTTTC,-,TRBD1,TRBV4-1,TRBJ2-6
CAWEGQRFSSLYNEQFF,TGTGCCTGGGAGGGACAGAGATTTTCAAGTCTATACAATGAGCAGTTCTTC,-,TRBD1,TRBV30,TRBJ2-1
CASSIGGPNYGYTF,TGTGCCAGTAGTATAGGGGGCCCAAACTATGGCTACACCTTC,-,-,TRBV19,TRBJ1-2
CASRNLRGKETQYF,TGTGCCAGCAGGAACCTACGGGGAAAAGAGACCCAGTACTTC,-,-,TRBV5-8,TRBJ2-5
CASSQHAGANF,TGTGCCAGCAGCCAACACGCGGGGGCGAACTTC,-,-,TRBV6-2/TRBV6-3,TRBJ2-5
CASSDQGVRGTEAFF,TGTGCCAGCAGTGACCAGGGGGTTCGGGGCACTGAAGCTTTCTTT,few,TRBD1,TRBV2,TRBJ1-1
CASSLTGGYSYTF,TGTGCCAGCAGTTTAACAGGGGGCTATAGCTACACCTTC,-,TRBD1,TRBV28,TRBJ1-2
CASTLGGGGNQPQHF,TGTGCCAGCACCTTGGGGGGAGGGGGTAATCAGCCCCAGCATTTT,-,-,TRBV2,TRBJ1-5
CASSLRTGGIYGYTF,TGTGCCAGCAGCTTGAGGACGGGAGGAATCTATGGCTACACCTTC,-,-,TRBV5-4,TRBJ1-2
CASSPPRGPKQFF,TGTGCCAGCTCACCACCGAGAGGTCCTAAGCAGTTCTTC,-,-,TRBV18,TRBJ2-1
CASSPPYGGLFF,TGTGCCAGCTCACCACCCTACGGGGGGCTGTTTTTT,once,-,TRBV18,TRBJ2-2
CASSDLFGGRAQYF,TGTGCCAGCAGTGACCTTTTTGGCGGTCGGGCCCAGTACTTC,-,-,TRBV6-1,TRBJ2-5